A single sample gave rise to the 17 T cell receptor beta chains below, sequenced in a study of T cells in Graves' hyperthyroidism and ophthalmopathy. The TCR beta CDR3 regions underwent amplification using RNA transcripts as the source. An initial round of RT-PCR targeting the TCR CDR3 relied on the HTBI primer set. TCRdb analysed the multiplex PCR reads with MiXCR anew, one entry per CDR3 protein. The sample carries 450,000 to 700,000 distinct CDR3 sequences, 46% recorded once. The sequenced material came from peripheral blood or thyroid tissue (not recorded which). These receptors were obtained from an adult woman with Graves' disease, either hyperthyroidism or ophthalmopathy (not recorded which).

Concerning this clonotype: This could be a read error, since a much larger clone is one nucleotide away. V is TRBV10-3 and J is TRBJ1-1; D is perhaps TRBD1 (6 bases). The CDR3 runs 14 residues. V was trimmed by 3 bases and J by 1 base, leaving 9 bases between them. Germline V lookup: CDR1 ENHRY, CDR2 SYGVKD. CDR3 nucleotides: TGTGCCATCAGTGAAGGGGGGGAGAACACTGAAGCTTTCTTT. It specifies CAISEGGENTEAFF.

The rearrangement links TRBV2 to TRBJ1-6; D is perhaps TRBD1 (5 bases). V lost 2 bases and J lost 9, with 11 bases in between. The V gene's germline CDR1 is SNHLY and CDR2 FYNNEI. CDR3 size: 14 residues. The CDR3 is CASSERRVGSPLHF. The CDR3, as DNA: TGTGCCAGCAGTGAACGCAGGGTGGGTTCACCCCTCCACTTT.

This clonotype was seen many times. The chain combines TRBV5-1 with TRBJ2-5; 7 nucleotides align to TRBD2. CDR1 SGHRS and CDR2 YFSETQ come from the germline V gene. V lost 4 bases and J lost 0; bases outside the gene matches: 3. The CDR3 has 14 amino acids. CDR3 DNA sequence: TGCGCCAGCAGCCCCGGGACTAACCAAGAGACCCAGTACTTC. Translation gives CASSPGTNQETQYF.

The gene calls are TRBV18 and TRBJ2-7; D might be TRBD1 (5 bases). The CDR3 loop spans 16 amino acids. V lost 1 base to trimming and J lost 0 bases, with 13 bases between them. Looked up from germline, CDR1 is KGHSH and CDR2 is LQKENI. CDR3 bases: TGTGCCAGCTCACCACTCCAAACCGACAGCTCCTACGAGCAGTACTTC. It translates to CASSPLQTDSSYEQYF.

This clonotype was detected only a few times. The chain uses TRBV15 and TRBJ2-5, with no clear D. CDR3 size: 13 residues. The germline gives CDR1 LNHNV, CDR2 YYDKDF (reference sequence). The V gene lost 1 base and the J gene lost 5 bases, with 8 bases spanning the gap. The CDR3 bases are TGTGCCACCAGCAGAGGGAAAGGGGAGACCCAGTACTTC. This codes for CATSRGKGETQYF.

This clonotype was recorded once. V gene TRBV7-6 combines with J gene TRBJ2-3; the D is unclear. Germline V gives CDR1 SGHVS, CDR2 FNYEAQ. The CDR3 loop spans 14 amino acids. Trimming removed 3 bases at V and 0 bases at J, with 7 bases between. The CDR3 loop reads CASSLRTSTDTQYF. The DNA for the CDR3 is TGTGCCAGCAGCTTGCGGACCAGCACAGATACGCAGTATTTT.

Comments on this clonotype: The CDR3 does not close with the conserved phenylalanine or tryptophan, likely indicating a read error. Because the CDR3's place on the DNA is in doubt, the DNA is left out and the CDR3 is given as listed by TCRdb. The V gene is TRBV15, the J gene TRBJ2-2; the DNA was not used to check the table's D call, TRBD2. CDR1 is LNHNV and CDR2 is YYDKDF in the germline V gene (reference sequence). The CDR3 adds up to 19 amino acids, both ends counted. The CDR3 sequence is CATSRERVVADLNTGELMS.

The J gene is TRBJ2-7, the V gene TRBV7-9; 11 nucleotides match TRBD1. The CDR3 runs to 15 residues. CDR1 is SEHNR and CDR2 is FQNEAQ in the germline V gene (reference sequence). V lost 5 bases to trimming and J lost 6 bases; unmatched junction nucleotides: 9. CDR3 loop: CASSPNRDRGAEQYF. DNA for the CDR3: TGTGCCAGCAGCCCCAACCGGGACAGGGGGGCCGAGCAGTACTTC.

As regards this clonotype: The junction departs from germline at one end; a sequencing error may be responsible. The gene calls are TRBV2 and TRBJ2-7, with 7 bases that match TRBD1. In germline, CDR1 is SNHLY, CDR2 FYNNEI. CDR3 size: 12 residues. The CDR3 DNA is TGTGCCAGCAGTAGCGAAGGGACAGTCGGGCACTTC. As protein: CASSSEGTVGHF.

This chain joins TRBV10-3 and TRBJ2-5; D is unresolved. Between the trimmed V and J ends, which lost 10 bases and 4 bases, there was a span of 13 bases. Germline V lookup: CDR1 ENHRY, CDR2 SYGVKD. The CDR3 length is 12 residues. The CDR3 loop reads CATILGPETQYF. The DNA for the CDR3 is TGTGCCACCATCCTAGGCCCAGAGACCCAGTACTTC.

This clonotype was recorded only once. This chain uses TRBV20-1 with TRBJ2-7; TRBD2 matches at 11 bases. Germline CDR1 DFQATT, CDR2 SNEGSKA (reference sequence). J gave up 4 bases and V 6 bases, and 11 bases lay outside the gene matches. The CDR3 contains 15 residues. CDR3 coding DNA: TGCAGTGCCACACTAGCGGGAGTCTGGGCTTACGAGCAGTACTTC. It codes for CSATLAGVWAYEQYF.

The chain joins TRBV28 to TRBJ1-2; 8 bases are shared with TRBD1. Germline trimming cut 3 bases from V and 10 bases from J; bases unmatched to any gene: 4. This CDR3 spans 12 amino acids. CDR1 MDHEN and CDR2 SYDVKM come from the germline V gene. CDR3 in amino acids: CASSLTGAAYTF. The CDR3 DNA follows: TGTGCCAGCAGTTTGACAGGGGCGGCCTACACCTTC.

The V call is TRBV2, the J call TRBJ2-5; TRBD1 is a possible D gene (6 bases). This CDR3 region has 14 residues. Germline V gene sequence: CDR1 SNHLY, CDR2 FYNNEI. V was cut by 3 bases and J by 5 bases, with 13 bases left in between. The CDR3 DNA sequence: TGTGCCAGCAGTGAGTCAGGGGTATCGGAGACCCAGTACTTC. It codes for CASSESGVSETQYF.

The CDR3 loop reads CASSLTTRRVGELFF. For the CDR3, the DNA is TGTGCCAGCAGCTTAACCACCCGGAGAGTCGGGGAGCTGTTTTTT. The genes are TRBV7-2 and TRBJ2-2; D not resolved. The CDR3 consists of 15 residues. V was pared by 2 bases and J by 7 bases, with 14 bases between. The germline CDR1 and CDR2 sequences are SGHTA and FQGNSA. Full variable domain (missing parts from reference TRBV7-2 and TRBJ2-2): GAGVSQSPSNKVTEKGKDVELRCDPISGHTALYWYRQSLGQGLEFLIYFQGNSAPDKSGLPSDRFSAERTGGSVSTLTIQRTQQEDSAVYLCASSLTTRRVGELFFGEGSRLTVL.

This clonotype was seen only a few times. The chain combines TRBV2 with TRBJ2-1, with 8 bases identical to TRBD2. The CDR3 covers 13 residues. The germline V gene encodes CDR1 SNHLY and CDR2 FYNNEI. V gave up 8 bases and J gave up 7 bases; unmatched junction bases: 7. The CDR3 spells CASALADGNEQFF. CDR3 bases: TGTGCCAGCGCACTAGCGGACGGGAATGAGCAGTTCTTC.

This chain joins TRBV7-9 and TRBJ2-5, with D maybe TRBD2 (6 bases). This CDR3 comprises 17 residues. Germline CDR1 is SEHNR and CDR2 is FQNEAQ (reference sequence). V lost 1 base to trimming and J lost 2 bases, with 17 bases between them. The CDR3 DNA reads TGTGCCAGCAGCTTAGACCGGGCCGTGGGGGGTCAAGAGACCCAGTACTTC. Protein: CASSLDRAVGGQETQYF.

The chain employs TRBV6-5 and TRBJ1-2; maybe TRBD1 (5 bases). The CDR3 runs 16 residues. CDR1 is MNHEY and CDR2 is SVGAGI in the germline V gene. Trimming shortened V by 5 bases and J by 5 bases, and 21 bases separated the two germline ends. The CDR3 loop is CASSELGGGSSYGYTF. The DNA for the CDR3 is TGTGCCAGCAGTGAGTTGGGGGGAGGGTCTTCATATGGCTACACCTTC.